This TCR beta chain was sequenced in a study of CD4 T cell repertoires in COVID-19. V was pared by 2 bases and J by 8 bases, with 7 bases of the junction left unmatched. The CDR3 runs 14 residues. Per the germline V gene, CDR1 is SGHRS and CDR2 is YFSETQ. The memory T cells were sequenced right after ex vivo isolation, without culture. This clone was seen a single time. The antigen remains unidentified. Notes on the study in general: Between roughly 6 and 26% of SARS-CoV-2 clonotypes also appeared in SARS-CoV and/or HKU1 spike cultures.

Profiled with immunoSEQ multiplex PCR; TCRdb holds only in-frame clones, not every one. Of tens of thousands of clones listed, around nine tenths are singletons. This TCR came from a human donor who had COVID-19. The V call is TRBV5-1, the J call TRBJ2-1, with 7 bases lining up with TRBD2. This specimen consisted of central memory CD4+ T cells from blood, obtained before the COVID-19 pandemic. As DNA, the CDR3 is TGCGCCAGCAGCTTCGCGGGAGACCAAGATGAGCAGTTCTTC. Its translation: CASSFAGDQDEQFF.